The present T cell receptor (beta chain) was sequenced within a study of shared T cell receptors in the human thymus. TCRdb keeps only in-frame clones here, not all; method: immunoSEQ multiplex PCR. The sample records about 380,000 clones, over 90% being singletons. Germline V gives CDR1 SEHNR, CDR2 FQNEAQ (reference sequence). The CDR3 has 13 amino acids. Sequenced sample: thymocytes. The TCR comes from a human donor. The J gene is TRBJ2-5, the V gene TRBV7-9; D is possibly TRBD1 or TRBD2 (5 bases each). The J call is in doubt because the DNA end fits TRBJ2-7 better. CDR3: CASSFRDVNEQYF. For the CDR3, the DNA is TGTGCCAGCAGCTTCAGGGACGTAAACGAGCAGTACTTC.